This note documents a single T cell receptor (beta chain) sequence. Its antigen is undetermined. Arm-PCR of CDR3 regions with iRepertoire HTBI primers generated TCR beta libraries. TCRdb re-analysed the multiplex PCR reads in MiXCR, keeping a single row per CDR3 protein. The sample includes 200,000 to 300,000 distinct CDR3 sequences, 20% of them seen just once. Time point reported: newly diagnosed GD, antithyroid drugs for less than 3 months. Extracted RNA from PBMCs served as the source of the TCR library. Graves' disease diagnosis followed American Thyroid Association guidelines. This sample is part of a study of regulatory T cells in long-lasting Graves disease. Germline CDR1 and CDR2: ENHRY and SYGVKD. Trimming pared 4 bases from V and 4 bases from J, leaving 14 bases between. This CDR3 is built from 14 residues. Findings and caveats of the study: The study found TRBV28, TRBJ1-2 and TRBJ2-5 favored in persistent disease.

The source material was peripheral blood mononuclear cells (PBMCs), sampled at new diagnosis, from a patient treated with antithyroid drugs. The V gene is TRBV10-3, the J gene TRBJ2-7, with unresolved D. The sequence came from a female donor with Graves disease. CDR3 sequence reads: CAISVTSQAYEQYF. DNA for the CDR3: TGTGCCATCAGTGTAACCAGCCAGGCGTACGAGCAGTACTTC.